This T cell receptor beta chain derives from a study of response to subunit inactivated influenza vaccine. TCRdb re-derived calls from the RT-PCR reads in MiXCR, one entry per CDR3 protein. The sample holds 150,000 to 200,000 distinct CDR3 sequences, roughly 12% seen once. A few counts support this clonotype. Germline V CDR1 and CDR2: LGHDT, YNNKEL (reference sequence). This CDR3 contains 16 residues. The V and J ends lost 6 bases and 5 bases respectively, with 20 bases between them. The data were also submitted as part of a second study, on T cells expressing NK-cell markers. That paper adds: In generating TCR beta cDNA, 5'RACE template switching with UMIs was used.

This TCR derives from a man over 45 who received an inactivated influenza vaccine. The sample here was CD8+ T cells sorted from PBMCs, taken 11 to 12 days after vaccination. This chain connects TRBV3-1 to TRBJ2-1; D is possibly TRBD2 (5 bases). The CDR3 region is CASRGDPSGWDNEQFF. The CDR3 nucleotides read TGTGCCAGCAGGGGAGACCCCTCCGGTTGGGACAATGAGCAGTTCTTC.